The 8 T cell receptor beta chains given below trace back to one sample, sequenced in a study of CD8 T cells in ankylosing spondylitis. The study, taken as a whole, reports: Seemingly characteristic of ankylosing spondylitis blood was a TCR beta motif consisting of several highly homologous variants.

These receptors are not linked to any known antigen. TCRdb re-called the 5' RACE reads through MiXCR, storing one row per CDR3 protein. This sample has approximately 520,000 distinct CDR3 sequences, with about 5.7% found just once. Specimen: blood, either unsorted or a sorted T cell fraction (not recorded which). Source of these receptors: a male donor with ankylosing spondylitis.

At least ten counts were recorded for this clonotype. This chain's CDR3 is CASSLAFDRGAKNIQYF. The DNA of the CDR3 is TGTGCCAGCAGCTTAGCTTTTGACAGGGGAGCCAAAAACATTCAGTACTTC. This chain uses TRBV7-2 with TRBJ2-4; 8 bases are shared with TRBD1. This CDR3 comprises 17 residues. V trimming: 0 bases; J trimming: 0 bases; junction bases outside the gene matches: 4. From germline, CDR1 is SGHTA and CDR2 FQGNSA. Supplemented by reference TRBV7-2 and TRBJ2-4, the full variable domain reads GAGVSQSPSNKVTEKGKDVELRCDPISGHTALYWYRQSLGQGLEFLIYFQGNSAPDKSGLPSDRFSAERTGGSVSTLTIQRTQQEDSAVYLCASSLAFDRGAKNIQYFGAGTRLSVL.

This clonotype was found many times. The chain has TRBV10-3 and TRBJ2-7; D is possibly TRBD1 or TRBD2 (5 bases each). Deletions cut 5 bases from V and 6 bases from J, with 14 bases between. Germline V gene data show CDR1 as ENHRY and CDR2 as SYGVKD. This CDR3 comprises 13 residues. The CDR3, as DNA: TGTGCCATCAGTCGGACCCAGGGAGCCGAGCAGTACTTC. Translation: CAISRTQGAEQYF.

This clonotype was counted many times. As DNA, the CDR3 is TGTGCCATCACTCCAGGGGGAATGACTGAAGCTTTCTTT. The encoded protein is CAITPGGMTEAFF. V gene TRBV10-3 combines with J gene TRBJ1-1, with 7 bases identical to TRBD1. Trimming cost V 7 bases and J 5 bases; bases outside gene matches: 7. CDR1 ENHRY and CDR2 SYGVKD come from the germline V gene. This CDR3 spans 13 amino acids.

This clonotype was seen more than once but under ten times. The chain is built from TRBV7-2 and TRBJ2-5, with D possibly matching TRBD2 (6 bases). This CDR3 is built from 16 residues. V dropped 5 bases and J dropped 4 bases, with 20 bases sitting between them. CDR1 and CDR2 (germline): SGHTA, FQGNSA. The chain's CDR3 is CASSAGRGVRGETQYF. DNA of the CDR3: TGTGCCAGCAGCGCCGGGCGCGGGGTGAGGGGAGAGACCCAGTACTTC. Drawing the rest from reference TRBV7-2 and TRBJ2-5, the complete variable domain is GAGVSQSPSNKVTEKGKDVELRCDPISGHTALYWYRQSLGQGLEFLIYFQGNSAPDKSGLPSDRFSAERTGGSVSTLTIQRTQQEDSAVYLCASSAGRGVRGETQYFGPGTRLLVL.

In this sample, this clonotype turned up many times. The chain joins TRBV7-6 to TRBJ1-1; 9 bases line up with TRBD1. V lost 1 base to trimming and J lost 11 bases; unmatched junction nucleotides: 5. CDR3 length: 13 amino acids. Germline CDR1 reads SGHVS; CDR2 reads FNYEAQ. CDR3 in DNA: TGTGCCAGCAGCTTAGAATCCGGGACAGGGGCTTTCTTT. Its protein product is CASSLESGTGAFF.

The rearrangement links TRBV20-1 to TRBJ2-1; 9 bases agree with TRBD2. With V trimmed by 0 bases and J by 3 bases, 9 bases remained unmatched. CDR3 length equals 17 residues. Germline CDR1 and CDR2: DFQATT and SNEGSKA (reference sequence). The CDR3 bases are TGCAGTGCTAGAGATCGGGTAGCGGGGGCCCTCTACAATGAGCAGTTCTTC. It yields the protein CSARDRVAGALYNEQFF.

In its sample, this clonotype was seen many times. The V and J genes are TRBV5-1 and TRBJ2-7; D is tentatively TRBD1 or TRBD2 (5 bases each). This CDR3 comprises 14 residues. Germline V CDR1 and CDR2: SGHRS, YFSETQ. Deletions cut 7 bases from V and 2 bases from J, with 16 bases between. The CDR3 region is CASEIGTGPYEQYF. CDR3 nucleotides: TGCGCCAGCGAGATCGGGACGGGGCCCTACGAGCAGTACTTC.

The J gene is TRBJ2-7, the V gene TRBV20-1; maybe TRBD1 (6 bases). Germline values: CDR1 DFQATT, CDR2 SNEGSKA (reference sequence). Trimming removed 1 base from V and 2 bases from J, with 15 bases in between. There are 15 residues in the CDR3. The CDR3 DNA sequence: TGCAGTGCTAGAGTCCCCGCGGACAGTCCCTACGAGCAGTACTTC. As protein: CSARVPADSPYEQYF.